This TCR beta chain was found in a study of blood T cell repertoires in COVID-19 (dated by TCRdb to the early 2020s). Regarding the complete study: Samples covering the acute and convalescent phases of COVID-19 were provided by collaborators in the United States, Italy and Spain. The material from the prospective study consisted of cDNA or gDNA derived from T cells, B-cell-depleted T cells, or PBMCs. Where HLA class I and class II types were available, the types were taken from metadata supplied by the sample provider, not from assay-based typing. The samples were drawn from the first 160 participants of the ongoing ImmuneRACE study and from over 950 subjects provided by 6 global collaborators. The repertoires were released in a freely available public database meant as a resource for research on the immune response to SARS-CoV-2. The dataset comprised deeply sampled blood TCRbeta repertoires from subjects exposed to, actively infected with, or recovered from COVID-19. Nearly every sample came with metadata listing a de-identified subject ID, COVID-19 status, age in years and sex. General findings and caveats noted by the study authors: How much clinical and demographic metadata was included differed by source and by participant, and the metadata was provided uncurated.

TCRbeta CDR3 regions were amplified from genomic DNA using the immunoSEQ Assay, a bias-controlled multiplex PCR. The original pipeline was this. Nucleated cell counts per sample were estimated from amplification of reference gene primers within the assay. Sequence reads were collapsed and filtered to measure the absolute abundance of every unique TCRbeta CDR3 rearrangement. For each sample, productive Simpson clonality was calculated as the square root of Simpson's diversity index over productive rearrangements. TCRdb's version of the immuneACCESS table is confined to in-frame rearrangements and falls short of the full clone set. An unresolved V gene accounts for under half of the shortfall where checked; the remainder is of unknown origin. V and J calls and clone size follow that table, whereas D and trimming were derived from the DNA. The sample table records 200,000 to 250,000 clones; about four fifths of these occur just once. Roughly 4.8% of the sample is held by the ten biggest clonotypes.

Taken from the germline V gene (reference sequence), the CDR1 and CDR2 loops are LNHNV and YYDKDF. V has 5 bases trimmed and J has 5 bases trimmed; junction bases matching no gene number 7. The CDR3 contains 14 residues, cysteine and phenylalanine counted. Just CDR3 DNA is preserved here, 42 bases in frame from base 1. Worth noting for this clone: Its cognate antigen has yet to be identified. No quality values exist for individual bases; no much larger clone is one base distant.

Participants in the prospective study were aged 18 to 89 years, lived in some 24 United States geographic areas, and enrolled through a virtual design. To assign participants to cohorts, the prospective study relied on clinical history that participants themselves reported in a screening survey and a study questionnaire. Exposed participants had been in contact, within 2 weeks of entering the study, with a person who had a PCR-confirmed or clinician-diagnosed case of COVID-19. Each participant in the prospective study had whole blood, serum and a nasopharyngeal or oropharyngeal swab collected by mobile phlebotomists. Participants in the prospective study had the option to provide additional blood draws and questionnaires over a roughly two-month period. Before DNA extraction, prospective study blood samples were shipped either frozen or at room temperature.

Sequenced input: PBMCs or T cells enriched from blood (not recorded which). The chain couples TRBV15 to TRBJ2-5; a stretch of 8 junction bases matches TRBD2. The TCR sequence derives from a woman aged 45-65 years who had been exposed to COVID-19. CDR3 loop: CATSDPGGEETQYF. The bases read TGTGCCACCAGCGACCCCGGGGGGGAGGAGACCCAGTACTTC.